A single sample is the source of the 2 T cell receptor beta chains below, sequenced in a study of cytotoxic CD8 clonotypes in ibrutinib-treated CLL. Some clones are missing from TCRdb's copy, which holds only in-frame ones; the method was immunoSEQ multiplex PCR. Altogether some 10,000 clones are present, around 81% being singletons, with the ten largest covering 20% to 25%. Sequencing was performed on PBMCs, taken at disease progression, from a patient treated with ibrutinib. The source is a human donor with chronic lymphocytic leukemia.

This chain links TRBV27 with TRBJ1-6, with D uncertain. The V end lost 3 bases, the J end lost 7 bases, and 7 bases lay between the germline ends. The germline CDR1 and CDR2 sequences are MNHEY and SMNVEV (reference sequence). The CDR3 has 13 residues. CDR3 protein: CASSLSANSPLHF. The CDR3 nucleotides are TGTGCCAGCAGTTTGTCCGCAAATTCACCCCTCCACTTT.

This rearrangement joins TRBV5-4 to TRBJ1-2, with 9 bases fitting TRBD1. V gave up 4 bases and J gave up 2 bases; unmatched junction bases: 9. CDR3 size: 16 residues. Germline CDR1 SGHNT, CDR2 YYREEE (reference sequence). The CDR3 coding sequence is TGTGCCAGCAGCCTCGGGGACAGGGCCGCCAACTATGGCTACACCTTC. As protein: CASSLGDRAANYGYTF.